This T cell receptor beta chain was sequenced for a study of patients and donors after allogeneic stem cell transplantation. The CDR3 totals 13 residues. The V end lost 2 bases, the J end lost 3 bases, and 7 bases lay between the germline ends. TCRdb re-analysed the RT-PCR reads in MiXCR, keeping a single row per CDR3 protein. Of about a million distinct CDR3 sequences in the sample, 18% are singletons; the top ten hold approximately 5.9%. The chain uses TRBV12-3 or TRBV12-4 and TRBJ2-5; D possibly corresponds to TRBD1 (6 bases). The sample taken for sequencing was blood, either unsorted or a sorted T cell fraction (not recorded which). The sequence was obtained from a human donor who was either an allogeneic HSCT recipient or a stem cell or donor lymphocyte infusion donor (not recorded which). It is not recorded whose cells these are; they may come from a transplant donor. CDR3 DNA sequence: TGTGCCAGCAGTTTATGGACAGAAGAGACCCAGTACTTC. Its protein is CASSLWTEETQYF.